The following is a T cell receptor beta chain sequence with its context. The antigen is not known. The sample belongs to a study of Ad26.COV2.S vaccination and SARS-CoV-2 variants. The CDR3 extends over 16 amino acids. CDR1 LGHNA and CDR2 YSLEER come from the germline V gene. V was pared by 0 bases and J by 2 bases, with 13 bases between. Sequenced by immunoSEQ multiplex PCR; TCRdb stores in-frame clones only, minus some. The profile covers 200,000 to 250,000 clones, with roughly 90% appearing a single time and around 10% taken by the ten largest. Treatment denoted: around 19 received Ad26.COV2.S at low or high dose, single or two shots; about 5 received placebo; per-sample allocation not given. Sampling was performed 63 days after the first vaccine or placebo injection. Study-level points and caveats: Greater spike-specific TCR breadth was seen in vaccine recipients than in placebo recipients. TCR breadth and depth estimates may have understated total T cell responses.

The sample consisted of peripheral blood, taken in a trial of Ad26.COV2.S vaccine versus placebo. J is TRBJ1-2 and V is TRBV4-3; the D is unclear. The TCR was taken from a person aged 18-60 years who received the Ad26.COV2.S COVID-19 vaccine or a placebo. The CDR3 sequence is CASSQDYPGENYGYTF. The CDR3 nucleotides are TGCGCCAGCAGCCAAGATTATCCCGGTGAAAACTATGGCTACACCTTC.